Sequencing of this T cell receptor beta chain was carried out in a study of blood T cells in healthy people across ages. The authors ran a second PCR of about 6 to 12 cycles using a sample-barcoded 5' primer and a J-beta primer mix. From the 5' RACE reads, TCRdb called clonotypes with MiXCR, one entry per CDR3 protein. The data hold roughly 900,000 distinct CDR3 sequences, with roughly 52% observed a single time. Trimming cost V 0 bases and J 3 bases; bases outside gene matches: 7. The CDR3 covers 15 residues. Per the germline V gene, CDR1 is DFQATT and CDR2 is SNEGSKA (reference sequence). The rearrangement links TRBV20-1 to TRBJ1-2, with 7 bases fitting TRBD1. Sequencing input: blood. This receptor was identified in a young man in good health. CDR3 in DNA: TGCAGTGCTAGAGAGACAGGGACAGCTTACTATGGCTACACCTTC. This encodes CSARETGTAYYGYTF.